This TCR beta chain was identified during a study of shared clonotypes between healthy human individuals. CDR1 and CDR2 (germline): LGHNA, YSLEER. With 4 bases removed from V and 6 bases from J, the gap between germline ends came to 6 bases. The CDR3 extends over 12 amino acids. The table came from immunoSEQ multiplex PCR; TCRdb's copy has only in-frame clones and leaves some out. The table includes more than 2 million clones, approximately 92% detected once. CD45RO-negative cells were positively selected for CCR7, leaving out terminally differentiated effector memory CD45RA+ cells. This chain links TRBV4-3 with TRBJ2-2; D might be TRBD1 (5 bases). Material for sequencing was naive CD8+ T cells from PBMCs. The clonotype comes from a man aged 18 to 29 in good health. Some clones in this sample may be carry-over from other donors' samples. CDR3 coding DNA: TGCGCCAGCAGCCGCAGGGCCGGGGAGCTGTTTTTT. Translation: CASSRRAGELFF.